This passage covers 26 T cell receptor beta chains from one sample sequenced in a study of PD-1 blockade in mismatch repair-deficient tumors. TCRdb's copy holds only in-frame clones and misses some; the assay was immunoSEQ multiplex PCR. This sample has roughly 50,000 clones, with approximately 80% found just once. Sequencing was performed on peripheral blood, taken 4 weeks after starting pembrolizumab. These receptors all come from an adult with mismatch repair-deficient cancer.

This clone has at least ten counts. The chain recombines TRBV6-6 with TRBJ2-7; D uncertain. Trimming took off 6 bases at V and 3 bases at J, with 9 bases between the two ends. Germline CDR1 MNHNY, CDR2 SVGAGI (reference sequence). The CDR3 spans 12 residues. The DNA of the CDR3 is TGTGCCAGCAGCCGTGACGGCTACGAGCAGTACTTC. It translates to CASSRDGYEQYF.

The J gene is TRBJ1-1, the V gene TRBV15, with D unresolved. The ends were cut back, 0 bases at V and 1 base at J, with 9 bases in the middle. Germline V lookup: CDR1 LNHNV, CDR2 YYDKDF (reference sequence). This CDR3 is built from 15 residues. The CDR3 nucleotides are TGTGCCACCAGCAGAGATCTCGCGGAGAACACTGAAGCTTTCTTT. Translating gives CATSRDLAENTEAFF.

In its sample, this clone was seen once. This chain links TRBV30 with TRBJ2-3; D ambiguous. This CDR3 has 13 residues. CDR1 GTSNPN and CDR2 SVGIG come from the germline V gene (reference sequence). V was pared by 0 bases and J by 3 bases, with 7 bases between. In DNA form, the CDR3 reads TGTGCCTGGAGTGTACGGGTGACAGATACGCAGTATTTT. Translation gives CAWSVRVTDTQYF.

The gene calls are TRBV5-1 and TRBJ2-7; TRBD1 agrees at 7 bases. This CDR3 has 15 amino acids. Trimming removed 2 bases from V and 0 bases from J; junction bases left unmatched: 5. Germline V CDR1 and CDR2: SGHRS, YFSETQ. The CDR3 nucleotides read TGCGCCAGCAGCTTTAACCGACAGGGCTCCTACGAGCAGTACTTC. Translating it yields CASSFNRQGSYEQYF.

This clone was observed a single time. The J gene is TRBJ2-6, the V gene TRBV19; 7 bases map to TRBD1. Germline V gives CDR1 LNHDA, CDR2 SQIVND (reference sequence). CDR3 length: 18 residues. V dropped 0 bases and J dropped 0; count of bases not matched to a gene: 5. CDR3: CASSIDGQAHSGANVLTF. DNA of the CDR3: TGTGCCAGTAGTATAGACGGACAGGCGCACTCTGGGGCCAACGTCCTGACTTTC.

The chain recombines TRBV5-4 with TRBJ1-4; D might be TRBD1 (5 bases). Germline CDR1 reads SGHNT; CDR2 reads YYREEE (reference sequence). The V end lost 1 base, the J end lost 0 bases, and 13 bases lay between the germline ends. This CDR3 has 17 amino acids. CDR3 nucleotides: TGTGCCAGCAGCTTGTTGTCAGGGACTGCAACTAATGAAAAACTGTTTTTT. Translated: CASSLLSGTATNEKLFF. The full variable domain, its missing parts supplied by reference TRBV5-4 and TRBJ1-4, is ETGVTQSPTHLIKTRGQQVTLRCSSQSGHNTVSWYQQALGQGPQFIFQYYREEENGRGNFPPRFSGLQFPNYSSELNVNALELDDSALYLCASSLLSGTATNEKLFFGSGTQLSVL.

This clone qualifies as medium-sized. The V and J genes are TRBV11-2 and TRBJ2-1, with 9 positions matching TRBD1. Unmatched junction bases numbered 4, after V lost 5 bases and J lost 8 bases. The CDR3 is made up of 13 amino acids. Germline V lookup: CDR1 SGHAT, CDR2 FQNNGV. The CDR3 here is CASSLDRGDEQFF. The CDR3 DNA reads as TGTGCCAGCAGCCTGGACAGGGGCGATGAGCAGTTCTTC.

This clone was found once. This sequence joins TRBV9 and TRBJ2-3; 12 nucleotides line up with TRBD2. Unmatched junction bases numbered 6, after V lost 0 bases and J lost 1 base. This CDR3 is 18 amino acids long. Germline-derived CDR1 and CDR2 are SGDLS and YYNGEE. The CDR3 region has the DNA TGTGCCAGCAGCGTAGGGCTAGCGGGAGGGCCACGCACAGATACGCAGTATTTT. Translated, it gives CASSVGLAGGPRTDTQYF. Drawing the rest from reference TRBV9 and TRBJ2-3, the complete variable domain is DSGVTQTPKHLITATGQRVTLRCSPRSGDLSVYWYQQSLDQGLQFLIQYYNGEERAKGNILERFSAQQFPDLHSELNLSSLELGDSALYFCASSVGLAGGPRTDTQYFGPGTRLTVL.

The chain joins TRBV7-2 to TRBJ2-7, with 8 nucleotides matching TRBD2. Germline V CDR1 and CDR2: SGHTA, FQGNSA. This CDR3 spans 13 amino acids. J was trimmed by 6 bases and V by 4 bases; bases with no gene match: 5. The CDR3 sequence: CASSSPGGGEQYF. In DNA, the CDR3 is TGTGCCAGCAGCTCTCCGGGGGGGGGCGAGCAGTACTTC.

V usage is TRBV27 and J usage is TRBJ2-2; no clear D. V was trimmed by 4 bases and J by 1 base, leaving 7 bases between them. Germline V gene sequence: CDR1 MNHEY, CDR2 SMNVEV (reference sequence). This CDR3 region has 14 residues. CDR3 sequence: CASSWLQNTGELFF. In DNA, the CDR3 is TGTGCCAGCAGTTGGCTTCAGAACACCGGGGAGCTGTTTTTT.

The V call is TRBV11-2, the J call TRBJ2-7; 9 positions match TRBD2. The CDR3 length is 15 residues. The ends lost 7 bases at V and 2 bases at J; junction bases unmatched: 9. Germline CDR1 and CDR2: SGHAT and FQNNGV. DNA for the CDR3: TGTGCCAGCACCCCGTCGGCTAGCGGGACCTACGAGCAGTACTTC. Amino acids: CASTPSASGTYEQYF.

The CDR3 sequence: CSVEVGASTDTQYF. In DNA, the CDR3 is TGCAGCGTTGAGGTGGGAGCCAGCACAGATACGCAGTATTTT. V usage is TRBV29-1 and J usage is TRBJ2-3; weak D call: TRBD2 (5 bases). Trimming took 3 bases from V and 0 from J, leaving 10 bases between them. Germline V gene data show CDR1 as SQVTM and CDR2 as ANQGSEA. CDR3 length: 14 residues.

The chain is built from TRBV21-1 and TRBJ1-5; the tabulated D call, TRBD1, remains unverified against the DNA. TRBV21-1 is assigned pseudogene status. The CDR3 covers 17 residues. The CDR3 nucleotides are TGTGCCAGCAGCAAAGCGCGGAAACAGGGGCTTTTTCAGCCCCAGCATTTT. This gives the protein CASSKARKQGLFQPQHF.

The V call is TRBV7-6, the J call TRBJ2-1; 7 nucleotides agree with TRBD2. In germline, CDR1 is SGHVS, CDR2 FNYEAQ. CDR3 length: 12 amino acids. The junction had 3 bases not matched to a gene; V was cut back by 6 bases and J by 7 bases. DNA for the CDR3: TGTGCCAGCAGTAATAGCGGGAATGAGCAGTTCTTC. Its protein is CASSNSGNEQFF.

This clone was seen a few times. This chain joins TRBV7-8 and TRBJ1-2; 10 nucleotides line up with TRBD1. The length of the CDR3 is 14 residues. Looked up from germline, CDR1 is SGHVS and CDR2 is FQNEAQ. V lost 5 bases and J lost 4; bases outside the gene matches: 4. In nucleotides, the CDR3 is TGTGCCAGCAGCGAGGACAGGGGGACCTATGGCTACACCTTC. Amino acids: CASSEDRGTYGYTF.

CDR3 in amino acids: CASSVGGEETQYF. In DNA, the CDR3 is TGTGCCAGCAGCGTTGGTGGAGAAGAGACCCAGTACTTC. The J gene is TRBJ2-5, the V gene TRBV9, with no clear D. In germline, CDR1 is SGDLS, CDR2 YYNGEE. V was pared by 2 bases and J by 3 bases, with 8 bases between. The CDR3 loop spans 13 amino acids.

The CDR3 protein is CASSVVAGGSYEQYF. The CDR3 DNA reads as TGTGCCAGCAGCGTAGTAGCGGGAGGCTCCTACGAGCAGTACTTC. V is TRBV9 and J is TRBJ2-7, with TRBD2 matching 10 bases. Trimming at V came to 0 bases and at J to 0 bases, leaving 0 bases not matched to a gene. The CDR3 length is 15 residues. Germline V gene lookup returns CDR1 SGDLS and CDR2 YYNGEE.

In this sample, this clone turned up once. The rearrangement links TRBV9 to TRBJ2-2; maybe TRBD2 (7 bases). Germline assignment: CDR1 SGDLS and CDR2 YYNGEE. Trimming stripped 0 bases from V and 5 bases from J, with 14 bases between. This CDR3 spans 16 amino acids. The chain's CDR3 is CASSVVGRGGTGELFF. The CDR3 region has the DNA TGTGCCAGCAGCGTAGTCGGCAGGGGAGGGACCGGGGAGCTGTTTTTT.

The chain uses TRBV19 and TRBJ2-2; 7 bases map to TRBD2. The CDR3 has 16 amino acids. V dropped 2 bases and J dropped 5; count of bases not matched to a gene: 8. Germline-derived CDR1 and CDR2 are LNHDA and SQIVND (reference sequence). The CDR3 sequence is CASSITAGVRTGELFF. CDR3 sequence (DNA): TGTGCCAGTAGTATAACGGCGGGAGTTCGGACCGGGGAGCTGTTTTTT.

The rearrangement links TRBV7-2 to TRBJ2-1, with 8 bases aligning to TRBD2. The germline V gene encodes CDR1 SGHTA and CDR2 FQGNSA. V shed 0 bases, J shed 3 bases, and the junction held 4 bases outside the gene matches. The CDR3 covers 16 residues. The CDR3 bases are TGTGCCAGCAGCTTAGCCGGGACTAGGAGCTACAATGAGCAGTTCTTC. Its protein is CASSLAGTRSYNEQFF.

J is TRBJ2-1 and V is TRBV6-1; TRBD2 agrees at 7 bases. This CDR3 comprises 15 residues. The germline gives CDR1 MNHNS, CDR2 SASEGT. The ends lost 8 bases at V and 1 base at J; junction bases unmatched: 8. The CDR3 spells CASHRGSGSYNEQFF. The CDR3 nucleotides read TGTGCCAGCCATCGCGGGAGCGGGTCCTACAATGAGCAGTTCTTC.

The chain joins TRBV19 to TRBJ2-1, with TRBD2 matching over 8 bases. The CDR3 totals 13 residues. V shed 8 bases, J shed 9 bases, and the junction held 9 bases outside the gene matches. The germline V gene encodes CDR1 LNHDA and CDR2 SQIVND (reference sequence). The CDR3 is CASLSGRGAEQFF. Written as DNA, the CDR3 is TGTGCCAGTTTGTCCGGGAGGGGGGCTGAGCAGTTCTTC. The full variable domain, its missing parts supplied by reference TRBV19 and TRBJ2-1, is DGGITQSPKYLFRKEGQNVTLSCEQNLNHDAMYWYRQDPGQGLRLIYYSQIVNDFQKGDIAEGYSVSREKKESFPLTVTSAQKNPTAFYLCASLSGRGAEQFFGPGTRLTVL.

The chain carries TRBV29-1 and TRBJ1-2, with 9 bases that match TRBD1. Germline trimming cut 5 bases from V and 4 bases from J; bases unmatched to any gene: 11. Germline values: CDR1 SQVTM, CDR2 ANQGSEA. The CDR3 totals 15 residues. For the CDR3, the DNA is TGCAGCGTTTATCCCCGGACAGGGGACATCTATGGCTACACCTTC. Its translation: CSVYPRTGDIYGYTF.

The rearrangement uses TRBV7-9 and TRBJ2-2; D is possibly TRBD2 (5 bases). Trimming shortened V by 3 bases and J by 7 bases, and 12 bases separated the two germline ends. Germline CDR1 SEHNR, CDR2 FQNEAQ (reference sequence). CDR3 length equals 14 residues. The CDR3 DNA reads as TGTGCCAGCAGCTTGAGGGAGCTCAGCGGGGAGCTGTTTTTT. Translated, it gives CASSLRELSGELFF.

This clone occurred a few times. The CDR3 nucleotides are TGTGCCAGCCACTATACAGTGGTCCACAATGAGCAGTTCTTC. This translates into CASHYTVVHNEQFF. The chain is built from TRBV2 and TRBJ2-1; D not resolved. V was shortened by 8 bases and J by 5 bases, with 16 bases between the two germline ends. CDR1 is SNHLY, CDR2 FYNNEI, per germline. This CDR3 has 14 amino acids.

The chain employs TRBV19 and TRBJ2-7; weak D call: TRBD1 (6 bases). Trimming shortened V by 6 bases and J by 3 bases, and 18 bases separated the two germline ends. CDR3 length: 15 residues. Germline-derived CDR1 and CDR2 are LNHDA and SQIVND (reference sequence). In DNA, the CDR3 is TGTGCCAGTAGAAATAGACAGGATGAGGGCTACGAGCAGTACTTC. Protein: CASRNRQDEGYEQYF.